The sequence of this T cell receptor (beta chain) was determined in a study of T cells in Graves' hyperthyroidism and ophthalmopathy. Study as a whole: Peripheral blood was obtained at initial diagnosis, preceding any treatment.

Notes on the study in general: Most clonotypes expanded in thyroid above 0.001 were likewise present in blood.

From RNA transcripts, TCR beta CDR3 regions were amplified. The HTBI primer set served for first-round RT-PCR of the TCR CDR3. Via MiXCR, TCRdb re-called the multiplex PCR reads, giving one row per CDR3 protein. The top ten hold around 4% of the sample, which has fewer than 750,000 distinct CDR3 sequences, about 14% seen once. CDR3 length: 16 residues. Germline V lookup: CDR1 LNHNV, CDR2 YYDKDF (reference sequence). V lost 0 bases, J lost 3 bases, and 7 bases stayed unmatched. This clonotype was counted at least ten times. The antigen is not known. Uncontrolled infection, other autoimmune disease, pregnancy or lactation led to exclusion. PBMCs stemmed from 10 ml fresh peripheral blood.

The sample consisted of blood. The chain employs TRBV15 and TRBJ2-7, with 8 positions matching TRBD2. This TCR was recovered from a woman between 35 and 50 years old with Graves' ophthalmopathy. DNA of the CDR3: TGTGCCACCAGCAGAGACACCGGGACTAGAAGCTACGAGCAGTACTTC. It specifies CATSRDTGTRSYEQYF. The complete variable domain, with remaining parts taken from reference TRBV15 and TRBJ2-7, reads DAMVIQNPRYQVTQFGKPVTLSCSQTLNHNVMYWYQQKSSQAPKLLFHYYDKDFNNEADTPDNFQSRRPNTSFCFLDIRSPGLGDTAMYLCATSRDTGTRSYEQYFGPGTRLTVT.